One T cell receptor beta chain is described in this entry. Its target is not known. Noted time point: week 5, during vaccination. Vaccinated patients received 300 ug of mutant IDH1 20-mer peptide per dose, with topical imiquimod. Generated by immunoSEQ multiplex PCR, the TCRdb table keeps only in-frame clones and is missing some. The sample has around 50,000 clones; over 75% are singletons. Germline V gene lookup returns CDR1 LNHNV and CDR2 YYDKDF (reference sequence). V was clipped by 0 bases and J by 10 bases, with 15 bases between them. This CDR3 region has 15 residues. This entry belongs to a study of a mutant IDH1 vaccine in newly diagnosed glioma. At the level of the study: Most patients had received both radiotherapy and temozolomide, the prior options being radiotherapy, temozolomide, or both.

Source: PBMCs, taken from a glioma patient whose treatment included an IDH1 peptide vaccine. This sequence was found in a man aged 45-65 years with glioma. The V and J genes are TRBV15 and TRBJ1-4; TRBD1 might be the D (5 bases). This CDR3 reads CATSRDGYGTGKLFF. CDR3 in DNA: TGTGCCACCAGCAGAGATGGATATGGGACGGGAAAACTGTTTTTT.